This T cell receptor (beta chain) was sequenced during a study of T cells in Graves' hyperthyroidism and ophthalmopathy. Study-wide results and caveats: Most expanded thyroid clonotypes above 0.001 also appeared in blood.

As concerns this clonotype: Its antigen is as yet unknown.

This CDR3 spans 13 amino acids. Trimming stripped 5 bases from V and 5 bases from J, with 15 bases between. Germline V gives CDR1 SQVTM, CDR2 ANQGSEA. Amplification yielded TCR beta CDR3 regions, with RNA transcripts as the source. The study used the HTBI primer set for a first-round RT-PCR of the TCR CDR3. Using its own MiXCR run on the multiplex PCR reads, TCRdb lists one record per CDR3 protein. Here the sample spans 500,000 to 650,000 distinct CDR3 sequences, approximately 49% being singletons. V and J are TRBV29-1 and TRBJ2-5; D is possibly TRBD2 (5 bases). The sequence came from an adult woman with Graves' disease, either hyperthyroidism or ophthalmopathy (not recorded which). The specimen sequenced was peripheral blood or thyroid tissue (not recorded which). The CDR3 spells CSVHRGAAETQYF. In DNA, the CDR3 is TGCAGCGTTCATAGAGGAGCGGCGGAGACCCAGTACTTC.